The 15 T cell receptor beta chains below all came from one sample that was sequenced in a study of cytomegalovirus exposure and HLA in healthy donors. The primer mix had 60 Vbeta and 13 Jbeta primers. Clones were sequenced by immunoSEQ multiplex PCR, and TCRdb holds only the in-frame ones, with some missing. This sample carries 95,000 to 150,000 clones, 66% of them seen once, and the ten largest clones take approximately 1.5%. Input material: PBMCs. The receptors stem from a man between 18 and 29 years old in good health and CMV-seronegative.

A remark on this clone: This CDR3 is also generated by other DNA sequences in the sample. The V and J genes are TRBV9 and TRBJ2-5, with a weak D call TRBD2 (7 bases). V was pared by 0 bases and J by 2 bases, with 8 bases between. CDR3 length equals 14 residues. Germline V gene sequence: CDR1 SGDLS, CDR2 YYNGEE. DNA for the CDR3: TGTGCCAGCAGCGTAGAGGGGGGGCAAGAGACCCAGTACTTC. Encoded protein: CASSVEGGQETQYF.

The V and J genes are TRBV19 and TRBJ2-7; D is unclear. Trimming took 1 base from V and 2 from J, leaving 6 bases between them. Germline V lookup: CDR1 LNHDA, CDR2 SQIVND (reference sequence). The CDR3 totals 13 residues. CDR3 sequence reads: CASSIGRTYEQYF. The CDR3, as DNA: TGTGCCAGTAGTATAGGCAGAACCTACGAGCAGTACTTC.

The chain has TRBV6-5 and TRBJ1-3; possible D gene TRBD1, 5 bases. Trimming stripped 2 bases from V and 6 bases from J, with 14 bases between. The CDR3 runs to 15 residues. Germline-derived CDR1 and CDR2 are MNHEY and SVGAGI. CDR3 DNA sequence: TGTGCCAGCAGTTACCGGGGACTTAACGAAAACACCATATATTTT. Translation: CASSYRGLNENTIYF.

This chain links TRBV7-8 with TRBJ1-5, with TRBD1 identical over 7 bases. The germline V gene has CDR1 SGHVS and CDR2 FQNEAQ. This CDR3 contains 18 residues. V lost 5 bases and J lost 3; bases outside the gene matches: 16. The DNA for the CDR3 is TGTGCCAGCAGCCCGCAGGGGGGATGGCAGCACTACAATCAGCCCCAGCATTTT. It specifies CASSPQGGWQHYNQPQHF.

This chain joins TRBV5-1 and TRBJ2-7, with a tentative D call TRBD2 (6 bases). V gave up 4 bases and J gave up 4 bases, with 15 bases separating them. The CDR3 length is 14 residues. Germline-derived CDR1 and CDR2 are SGHRS and YFSETQ. This CDR3 is CASSVRGAGYEQYF. For the CDR3, the DNA is TGCGCCAGCAGCGTACGGGGCGCGGGATACGAGCAGTACTTC.

The chain recombines TRBV6-1 with TRBJ2-7, with D perhaps TRBD1 (6 bases). The length of the CDR3 is 14 residues. Trimming shortened V by 7 bases and J by 2 bases, and 15 bases separated the two germline ends. Looked up from germline, CDR1 is MNHNS and CDR2 is SASEGT. CDR3 sequence reads: CASIYDRPPYEQYF. The DNA for the CDR3 is TGTGCCAGCATATACGACAGGCCCCCCTACGAGCAGTACTTC.

This clone has a handful of counts. The chain recombines TRBV9 with TRBJ1-4; maybe TRBD1 (6 bases). The CDR3 has 18 residues. V was trimmed by 4 bases and J by 0 bases, leaving 19 bases between them. CDR1 is SGDLS, CDR2 YYNGEE, per germline. Written as DNA, the CDR3 is TGTGCCAGCAGCCCCAGTGGGCAGGGGACCGCAACTAATGAAAAACTGTTTTTT. As protein: CASSPSGQGTATNEKLFF.

J is TRBJ1-2 and V is TRBV5-4, with 7 bases lining up with TRBD1. The CDR3 spans 15 residues. CDR1 and CDR2 from the germline V gene are SGHNT and YYREEE (reference sequence). V trimming: 4 bases; J trimming: 4 bases; junction bases outside the gene matches: 10. DNA for the CDR3: TGTGCCAGCAGCCCCCAAGACAGGGCAAGCTATGGCTACACCTTC. This codes for CASSPQDRASYGYTF.

The gene calls are TRBV18 and TRBJ1-1; TRBD1 is a possible D gene (6 bases). Germline CDR1 is KGHSH and CDR2 is LQKENI. V was trimmed by 2 bases and J by 0 bases, leaving 16 bases between them. The CDR3 contains 17 residues. This chain's CDR3 is CASSPFKTGLMNTEAFF. CDR3 sequence (DNA): TGTGCCAGCTCACCATTTAAGACAGGACTTATGAACACTGAAGCTTTCTTT. The whole variable domain, remainder taken from reference TRBV18 and TRBJ1-1, is NAGVMQNPRHLVRRRGQEARLRCSPMKGHSHVYWYRQLPEEGLKFMVYLQKENIIDESGMPKERFSAEFPKEGPSILRIQQVVRGDSAAYFCASSPFKTGLMNTEAFFGQGTRLTVV.

This clone was seen more than once but under ten times. The gene calls are TRBV27 and TRBJ2-7; a weak D match, TRBD1 (5 bases). V lost 4 bases and J 3 bases, leaving 10 bases between the germline ends. The V gene's germline CDR1 is MNHEY and CDR2 SMNVEV (reference sequence). The CDR3 spans 13 residues. CDR3 in amino acids: CASSSGRVYEQYF. DNA for the CDR3: TGTGCCAGCAGTTCAGGCAGGGTCTACGAGCAGTACTTC.

The chain combines TRBV5-6 with TRBJ1-5, with D hard to call. Germline CDR1 SGHDT, CDR2 YYEEEE. Trimming took off 0 bases at V and 0 bases at J, with 7 bases between the two ends. The CDR3 spans 15 residues. The CDR3 sequence is CASSLGLYSNQPQHF. The CDR3 coding sequence is TGTGCCAGCAGCTTGGGTTTATATAGCAATCAGCCCCAGCATTTT.

In its sample, this clone was seen once. The rearrangement links TRBV7-2 to TRBJ2-5; 9 positions match TRBD2. The V and J ends lost 6 bases and 5 bases, in that order; junction bases with no gene match: 7. The length of the CDR3 is 14 residues. Germline loops: CDR1 SGHTA, CDR2 FQGNSA. The CDR3 protein is CASSPIAGAETQYF. The CDR3 region has the DNA TGTGCCAGCAGTCCGATAGCGGGAGCGGAGACCCAGTACTTC.

The chain couples TRBV5-1 to TRBJ2-1; 11 nucleotides match TRBD2. This CDR3 has 16 residues. Unmatched junction bases numbered 6, after V lost 3 bases and J lost 4 bases. Germline CDR1 and CDR2: SGHRS and YFSETQ. CDR3 nucleotide sequence: TGCGCCAGCAGCTCTTTAGCGGGGGGGGAATACAATGAGCAGTTCTTC. It is translated as CASSSLAGGEYNEQFF. The whole variable domain, remainder taken from reference TRBV5-1 and TRBJ2-1, is KAGVTQTPRYLIKTRGQQVTLSCSPISGHRSVSWYQQTPGQGLQFLFEYFSETQRNKGNFPGRFSGRQFSNSRSEMNVSTLELGDSALYLCASSSLAGGEYNEQFFGPGTRLTVL.

A few counts support this clone. V gene TRBV18 combines with J gene TRBJ2-7; 7 positions match TRBD1. The CDR3 extends over 15 amino acids. The J segment lost 5 bases and the V segment lost 1 base, leaving 8 bases of the junction unmatched. Germline V gives CDR1 KGHSH, CDR2 LQKENI. The CDR3 loop is CASSPLPDRANEQYF. The CDR3 DNA reads as TGTGCCAGCTCACCACTTCCCGACAGGGCTAACGAGCAGTACTTC.

This clone was found a few times. The genes are TRBV2 and TRBJ1-3; D gene uncertain. CDR1 and CDR2 (germline): SNHLY, FYNNEI. V lost 3 bases, J lost 0 bases, and 9 bases lay in between. The CDR3 runs to 15 residues. CDR3 DNA: TGTGCCAGCAGTGATCGGTCTCGCTCTGGAAACACCATATATTTT. This translates into CASSDRSRSGNTIYF.